The 5 T cell receptor beta chains listed next were all sequenced from one sample in a study of T cell responses to AZD1222 COVID-19 vaccine. Sequenced by immunoSEQ multiplex PCR; TCRdb stores in-frame clones only, minus some. The sample contains 150,000 or so clones, 75% to 95% of which appear only once. The sequences come from peripheral blood, collected on day 0 of AZD1222 vaccination. Receptor source: an adult in good health.

The chain carries TRBV11-2 and TRBJ1-1; tentative D call: TRBD1 (6 bases). Germline V lookup: CDR1 SGHAT, CDR2 FQNNGV. The CDR3 runs 15 residues. Trimming took 3 bases from V and 7 from J, leaving 18 bases between them. CDR3 DNA: TGTGCCAGCAGCTTCTCCCGGGGGGCAGAGGGTGAAGCTTTCTTT. Its translation: CASSFSRGAEGEAFF.

This rearrangement joins TRBV5-1 to TRBJ2-1; 10 bases map to TRBD2. The CDR3 runs to 17 residues. The ends lost 0 bases at V and 3 bases at J; junction bases unmatched: 6. Germline assignment: CDR1 SGHRS and CDR2 YFSETQ. The CDR3 nucleotides are TGCGCCAGCAGCTTGGGCCCCTCTAGCGGGGGCTACAATGAGCAGTTCTTC. Translating it yields CASSLGPSSGGYNEQFF.

The genes are TRBV28 and TRBJ1-3; D call uncertain. Germline assignment: CDR1 MDHEN and CDR2 SYDVKM. The CDR3 totals 16 residues. Trimming cost V 5 bases and J 4 bases, with 18 bases left between them. Here the CDR3 reads CASSTPGSASGNTIYF. The CDR3 DNA is TGTGCCAGCAGTACCCCGGGGTCGGCGTCGGGAAACACCATATATTTT.

CDR3 nucleotides: TGTGCCAGCAGCTTAGCGGGGTCCGGAGAGACCCAGTACTTC. It specifies CASSLAGSGETQYF. V gene TRBV7-2 combines with J gene TRBJ2-5; D is undetermined. The germline V and J ends were trimmed by 0 bases and 4 bases, with 9 bases remaining between them. The CDR3 sequence is 14 residues long. The germline CDR1 and CDR2 sequences are SGHTA and FQGNSA.

The chain links TRBV12-3 or TRBV12-4 to TRBJ2-7; D gene unclear. The CDR3 totals 12 residues. With 7 bases removed from V and 1 base from J, the gap between germline ends came to 8 bases. The CDR3 region has the DNA TGTGCCAGCACCATGGGGTCCTACGAGCAGTACTTC. This gives the protein CASTMGSYEQYF.